A single sample gave rise to the 5 T cell receptor beta chains below, sequenced in a study. MiXCR, applied by TCRdb to the 5' RACE reads, yields one record per CDR3 protein. The sample carries approximately 40,000 distinct CDR3 sequences, roughly a fifth recorded once. Treg sorting used a CD4+CD25+CD127-/low gate. The source material was Tregs sorted from blood. All receptors come from a female donor with breast cancer.

This clonotype was detected many times. The V and J genes are TRBV20-1 and TRBJ2-1, with 8 bases aligning to TRBD2. CDR1 and CDR2 from the germline V gene are DFQATT and SNEGSKA (reference sequence). The CDR3 is 15 amino acids. The V and J ends lost 1 base and 7 bases, in that order; junction bases with no gene match: 9. DNA for the CDR3: TGCAGTGCTAGAGCTTTAGCGGGAACCATGAATGAGCAGTTCTTC. Protein: CSARALAGTMNEQFF.

The chain employs TRBV9 and TRBJ2-1; tentatively, D is TRBD2 (6 bases). CDR1 SGDLS and CDR2 YYNGEE come from the germline V gene. The V end lost 5 bases, the J end lost 8 bases, and 14 bases lay between the germline ends. The CDR3 sequence is 13 residues long. For the CDR3, the DNA is TGTGCCAGCAGGGCGACTAGTTCATATGAGCAGTTCTTC. This sequence encodes CASRATSSYEQFF.

This chain connects TRBV5-1 to TRBJ2-1; TRBD2 aligns across 7 bases. The CDR3 loop spans 16 amino acids. Unmatched junction bases numbered 10, after V lost 4 bases and J lost 3 bases. CDR1 SGHRS and CDR2 YFSETQ come from the germline V gene. CDR3 amino acids: CASSRGWAGDYNEQFF. In DNA form, the CDR3 reads TGCGCCAGCAGCCGGGGATGGGCGGGAGACTACAATGAGCAGTTCTTC.

This clonotype has just one count. Just one base apart from a much larger clone, this may be a read error. This rearrangement joins TRBV20-1 to TRBJ2-5, with TRBD1 identical over 7 bases. The CDR3 is 15 amino acids. Per germline, CDR1 DFQATT and CDR2 SNEGSKA (reference sequence). CDR3 sequence reads: CSARGGQNVQETQCF. CDR3 bases: TGCAGTGCTAGAGGGGGACAGAATGTCCAAGAGACCCAGTGCTTC.

This clonotype occurred a few times. This chain joins TRBV11-2 and TRBJ2-7; 9 bases are shared with TRBD2. The CDR3 runs to 15 residues. Germline V gene data show CDR1 as SGHAT and CDR2 as FQNNGV. Trimming took 0 bases from V and 4 from J; bases not matched to a gene: 4. CDR3 DNA sequence: TGTGCCAGCAGCTTAGAGGGACTAGCACAGTACGAGCAGTACTTC. Its protein product is CASSLEGLAQYEQYF.